This is a list of T cell receptor beta chains from one sample in a study of blood T cell repertoires in COVID-19. Method: immunoSEQ multiplex PCR; TCRdb's copy keeps in-frame clones and lacks some. The sample has approximately 360,000 clones, 85% to 90% seen once. Sequencing was carried out using PBMCs or T cells enriched from blood (not recorded which). These receptors came from a woman aged 25 to 39 with acute COVID-19. The CDR3 runs from the conserved cysteine through the conserved F or W.

V gene	J gene	CDR3 protein
TRBV7-2	TRBJ2-3	CASTLADTQYF
TRBV15	TRBJ2-2	CATRTRGLNTGELFF
TRBV27	TRBJ1-2	CASSLSRGDLPYGYTF
TRBV24-1	TRBJ1-6	CATSDSGFNSPLHF
TRBV19	TRBJ2-3	CASSLGEGTTDTQYF
TRBV24-1	TRBJ1-3	CATSDAGGNTIYF
TRBV10-1	TRBJ2-3	CASSRPGGTDTQYF
TRBV6-5	TRBJ1-6	CASSTGANSPLHF
TRBV10-2	TRBJ1-4	CASRATGVGEKLFF
TRBV5-1	TRBJ1-2	CASSSGVDGYGYTF
TRBV10-3	TRBJ2-1	CAISWPNNEQFF
TRBV3-1/TRBV3-2	TRBJ2-7	CASSQAQNEQYF
TRBV19	TRBJ2-4	CASSTWDRYSWAKNIQYF
TRBV7-9	TRBJ1-2	CASSYLEVTLGGYTF
TRBV6-6	TRBJ2-3	CASSPEGNPWGGGWTDTQYF
TRBV7-9	TRBJ2-7	CASDRGPIYEQYF
TRBV4-1	TRBJ1-6	CASSRALAGRLPPPLHF
TRBV7-3	TRBJ1-2	CASSLDGPQGGYTF
TRBV7-3	TRBJ1-1	CASSLIREGHAFF
TRBV19	TRBJ2-2	CATGGQGDTGELFF
TRBV7-9	TRBJ2-7	CASSLEDRGSYEQYF
TRBV30	TRBJ1-1	CAWSPGLNTEAFF
TRBV6-4	TRBJ2-6	CASSDPRYLGAGANVLTF
TRBV21-1	TRBJ1-1	CASSKRWDKKNTEAFF
TRBV24-1	TRBJ2-4	CATSDPGAGIQYF
TRBV5-1	TRBJ1-2	CASSLNADRGGYGYTF
TRBV9	TRBJ1-4	CASSGVGHYDEKLFF
TRBV7-9	TRBJ1-4	CASSRDRIGEKLFF
TRBV9	TRBJ2-1	CASSGPLAGGYNEQFF
TRBV6-4	TRBJ2-7	CASRDQTSGGDYEQYF
TRBV11-2	TRBJ1-3	CASSPSGGAGNTIYF
TRBV7-2	TRBJ2-7	CASSLDSGVKHYEQYF
TRBV9	TRBJ1-1	CASSVSGTEAFF
TRBV2	TRBJ2-5	CASSRDVRGAQETQYF
TRBV5-6	TRBJ1-1	CASSSSRGTVRGTEAFF
TRBV10-3	TRBJ1-5	CALQGQGQYSNQPQHF
TRBV7-3	TRBJ2-1	CASSPTRDSYNEQFF
TRBV9	TRBJ2-7	CASSVDRSRYEQYF
TRBV5-1	TRBJ2-5	CASSLPQGIEETQYF
TRBV11-2	TRBJ1-2	CASSPYFYGYTF
TRBV6-5	TRBJ1-1	CASIRPGDTEAFF
TRBV20-1	TRBJ1-1	CSASPVLEAFF
TRBV5-6	TRBJ2-7	CASSPRGATYEQYF
TRBV15	TRBJ1-3	CATSRGSISGNTIYF
TRBV7-9	TRBJ1-2	CASSWRDANYGYTF
TRBV11-3	TRBJ2-1	CASSLGWVSGGEDYNEQFF
TRBV14	TRBJ1-1	CASSLPRSLGGWTEAFF
TRBV29-1	TRBJ1-1	CSVGQGYTEAFF
TRBV19	TRBJ1-2	CASTPLTGGHGYTF
TRBV24-1	TRBJ2-1	CATGPGLASNEQFF
TRBV12-3/TRBV12-4	TRBJ2-1	CASSLAAYSGGFF
TRBV27	TRBJ1-1	CASSASGGLGTEAFF
TRBV19	TRBJ1-5	CASTGYRERGNQPQHF
TRBV12-3/TRBV12-4	TRBJ1-1	CASTRTGAEAFF
TRBV7-9	TRBJ1-3	CASSPKEEQGTPRNTIYF